The subject of this entry is one TCR beta chain. Its antigen is as yet unknown. The second PCR ran roughly 6 to 11 cycles with a sample-barcoded 5' primer and J-beta primers. TCRdb recomputed calls from the 5' RACE reads with MiXCR, one row per CDR3 protein. This sample carries hundreds of thousands of distinct CDR3 sequences, approximately 59% of them seen once, and the ten largest clones take 30% to 40%. The sample comes from a study of blood T cells in healthy people across ages. Study-level points and caveats: A strong correlation was seen between TCR beta diversity and naive T cell percentage. Estimated diversity that came from one million T cells was considered an underestimate.

Per the germline V gene, CDR1 is SGHTA and CDR2 is FQGNSA. CDR3 size: 16 residues. Trimming stripped 4 bases from V and 2 bases from J, with 16 bases between. The receptor comes from a man aged 55 to 70 in good health. The chain couples TRBV7-2 to TRBJ2-3, with a weak D call TRBD2 (6 bases). The specimen was blood. The CDR3 bases are TGTGCCAGCAGCTCCCGGATAGCGGAGAACACAGATACGCAGTATTTT. Protein product: CASSSRIAENTDTQYF.